A selection of T cell receptor beta chains follows, all from one sample in a study of cytomegalovirus exposure and HLA in healthy donors. Measured with immunoSEQ multiplex PCR; TCRdb has only the in-frame clones, and not every one. Of 200,000 or so clones listed, approximately 80% are singletons. The sequenced sample consisted of PBMCs. These receptors came from a woman younger than 45 in good health and CMV-seropositive. The CDR3 runs from the conserved cysteine through the conserved F or W. The D gene is left open where the match is weak. Clone sizes are given selectively: once, few, many, or a class where the clone is expanded.

cdr3_aa cdr3_nt clone_size j_call d_call v_call
CASSYSAGGGNEAFF TGTGCCAGCAGTTACTCGGCGGGGGGTGGAAATGAAGCTTTCTTT NA TRBJ1-1 NA TRBV6-5
CASSIGTGVGGDTQYF TGTGCCAGTAGTATTGGGACGGGAGTAGGAGGGGATACGCAGTATTTT NA TRBJ2-3 NA TRBV19
CASRGEGTGSYEQYF TGTGCCAGCAGGGGGGAGGGGACAGGCTCCTACGAGCAGTACTTC once TRBJ2-7 NA TRBV2
CASSLVAGEGTQYF TGCGCCAGCAGCTTGGTAGCGGGAGAGGGGACCCAGTACTTC NA TRBJ2-5 TRBD2 TRBV5-1
CASSVTGYGYTF TGTGCCAGCAGCGTAACAGGCTATGGCTACACCTTC NA TRBJ1-2 NA TRBV6-1
CAISEGSGDLLGAYEQYF TGTGCCATCAGTGAGGGTAGCGGAGACCTATTAGGGGCCTACGAGCAGTACTTC NA TRBJ2-7 NA TRBV10-3
CASSETAGLLLNQPQHF TGTGCCAGCAGTGAAACGGCAGGTCTCCTTCTCAATCAGCCCCAGCATTTT few TRBJ1-5 NA TRBV6-1
CASNVATASYEQYF TGTGCCAGCAACGTAGCGACAGCCTCCTACGAGCAGTACTTC NA TRBJ2-7 NA TRBV9
CASSQEPGLAGGSYEQYF TGCGCCAGCAGCCAAGAACCGGGACTAGCGGGGGGCTCCTACGAGCAGTACTTC NA TRBJ2-7 TRBD2 TRBV4-1
CASSLAGLAGGNEQFF TGTGCCAGCAGCTTAGCGGGACTAGCGGGAGGCAATGAGCAGTTCTTC NA TRBJ2-1 TRBD2 TRBV7-2
CASSLVPGPYEQYF TGTGCCAGCAGCTTAGTGCCAGGGCCCTACGAGCAGTACTTC NA TRBJ2-7 NA TRBV7-2
CASRMRTGGFNEQFF TGTGCCAGCAGAATGCGGACAGGGGGCTTCAATGAGCAGTTCTTC NA TRBJ2-1 TRBD1 TRBV6-5
CASSLGDKFVEQYF TGTGCCAGCAGTTTGGGGGACAAATTTGTAGAGCAGTACTTC NA TRBJ2-7 NA TRBV28
CASSWTGSPYEQYF TGTGCCAGCAGTTGGACAGGGTCACCCTACGAGCAGTACTTC NA TRBJ2-7 TRBD1 TRBV28
CASRTQGGTIYF TGTGCCAGCAGAACACAGGGGGGGACCATATATTTT NA TRBJ1-3 TRBD1 TRBV6-6
CASSLPGGYSNQPQHF TGTGCCAGCAGCCTACCGGGGGGATATAGCAATCAGCCCCAGCATTTT NA TRBJ1-5 NA TRBV28
CASRQGASQPQHF TGTGCCAGCAGGCAGGGGGCCTCTCAGCCCCAGCATTTT NA TRBJ1-5 TRBD1 TRBV6-1
CASSPSTVSSYEQYF TGTGCCAGCAGCCCCTCGACAGTCTCGTCCTACGAGCAGTACTTC NA TRBJ2-7 NA TRBV5-5
CASSLAGGNHYGYTF TGTGCCAGCAGCTTGGCCGGGGGGAATCACTATGGCTACACCTTC NA TRBJ1-2 NA TRBV5-6
CASSFRDLPPTRQYF TGTGCCAGCAGTTTTCGGGACTTACCCCCAACCCGGCAGTACTTC NA TRBJ2-7 NA TRBV27
CAWSVLEAGGSDTQYF TGTGCCTGGAGTGTACTAGAAGCGGGAGGGTCAGATACGCAGTATTTT many TRBJ2-3 TRBD2 TRBV30
CASSAGTVNGYTF TGTGCCAGCAGTGCCGGGACAGTGAATGGCTACACCTTC NA TRBJ1-2 TRBD1 TRBV6-5